A single sample gave rise to the 7 T cell receptor beta chains below, sequenced in a study of metastatic and nonmetastatic thyroid tumors. Patients underwent thyroid surgery, and none had received any treatment before it. TCRdb re-called the PCR reads via MiXCR. The sample includes 75,000 to 100,000 clones, more than 9.5% seen only once; the top ten take approximately 10%. The specimen sequenced was blood. Receptors were obtained from a female donor with papillary thyroid cancer or a benign thyroid nodule (not recorded which). Some clones in this sample may be carry-over from other donors' samples.

Ten or more counts support this clone. This chain links TRBV19 with TRBJ1-2; the D is unclear. The CDR3 covers 13 residues. V was trimmed by 3 bases and J by 8 bases, leaving 13 bases between them. CDR1 is LNHDA, CDR2 SQIVND, per germline (reference sequence). The CDR3 bases are TGTGCCAGTAGTATCCGACATTCGGGCGGCTACACCTTC. Translation: CASSIRHSGGYTF.

This clone was observed many times. The chain has TRBV7-9 and TRBJ2-1; TRBD2 agrees at 7 bases. The CDR3 is 15 amino acids. From germline, CDR1 is SEHNR and CDR2 FQNEAQ (reference sequence). After removal of 5 bases from V and 8 bases from J, the junction contained 12 bases not matched to a gene. The CDR3 here is CASSPRTSKRDEQFF. The DNA of the CDR3 is TGTGCCAGCAGCCCGCGGACTAGTAAAAGGGATGAGCAGTTCTTC.

Note on this clone: A much larger clone differs from this one at a single base, so this may be a read error. V usage is TRBV9 and J usage is TRBJ2-3; D remains unclear. The germline gives CDR1 SGDLS, CDR2 YYNGEE. The CDR3 runs 16 residues. The V and J ends lost 4 bases and 4 bases respectively, with 19 bases between them. CDR3 DNA: TGTGCCAGCAGCCTCACCGGGCATCCCGGGCCAGATACGCAGTATTTT. Translated, it gives CASSLTGHPGPDTQYF. The variable domain in full, with the rest retrieved from reference TRBV9 and TRBJ2-3, is DSGVTQTPKHLITATGQRVTLRCSPRSGDLSVYWYQQSLDQGLQFLIQYYNGEERAKGNILERFSAQQFPDLHSELNLSSLELGDSALYFCASSLTGHPGPDTQYFGPGTRLTVL.

This clone showed up many times. This chain links TRBV4-2 with TRBJ2-3; a possible D gene is TRBD2 (6 bases). CDR1 is LGHNA, CDR2 YNFKEQ, per germline. V was clipped by 0 bases and J by 14 bases, with 15 bases between them. CDR3 length: 13 amino acids. CDR3 sequence (DNA): TGTGCCAGCAGCCAAGATCTTCGCGGGACCCTGTATTTT. Translation: CASSQDLRGTLYF.

This clone was seen at least ten times. The gene calls are TRBV12-3 or TRBV12-4 and TRBJ1-3, with D maybe TRBD1 (5 bases). The CDR3 has 15 residues. V lost 4 bases and J lost 0, with 10 bases in between. CDR3 sequence: CASSWGSSSGNTIYF. As DNA, the CDR3 is TGTGCCAGCAGTTGGGGCTCGAGCTCTGGAAACACCATATATTTT.

The CDR3 DNA follows: TGTGCCAGCAGTAATAGGCTCATGGGTAACACCGGGGAGCTGTTTTTT. Translating gives CASSNRLMGNTGELFF. The rearrangement joins TRBV6-2 or TRBV6-3 to TRBJ2-2; D unresolved. The ends were cut back, 5 bases at V and 2 bases at J, with 15 bases in the middle. Germline V gene data show CDR1 as MNHEY and CDR2 as SVGEGT. The length of the CDR3 is 16 residues.

This clone was observed many times. This chain joins TRBV12-3 or TRBV12-4 and TRBJ1-2; a weak D match, TRBD1 (5 bases). Trimming stripped 6 bases from V and 2 bases from J, with 13 bases between. The CDR3 has 14 residues. This CDR3 is CASSVGETNYGYTF. The DNA for the CDR3 is TGTGCCAGCAGCGTAGGGGAAACGAACTATGGCTACACCTTC.